Shown below are 9 T cell receptor beta chains from a single sample sequenced in a study of blood T cells in healthy people across ages. The second PCR ran about 7 to 12 cycles with a sample-barcoded 5' primer and J-beta primers. TCRdb ran MiXCR on the 5' RACE reads and lists one entry per CDR3 protein. Here the sample spans about 1.6 million distinct CDR3 sequences, around 35% being singletons. Sequencing used blood. These receptors originate from a woman in her twenties or thirties in good health.

The V call is TRBV7-9, the J call TRBJ2-1, with D possibly called TRBD1 or TRBD2 (6 bases each). Germline V lookup: CDR1 SEHNR, CDR2 FQNEAQ (reference sequence). Trimming pared 6 bases from V and 5 bases from J, leaving 29 bases between. This CDR3 has 19 amino acids. The CDR3 loop is CASRGRGWSGGPTDNEQFF. The CDR3, as DNA: TGTGCCAGCAGGGGCCGGGGGTGGTCTGGGGGCCCCACCGACAATGAGCAGTTCTTC.

This clonotype was seen more than once but under ten times. V gene TRBV6-1 combines with J gene TRBJ2-7; tentative D call: TRBD1 (6 bases). This CDR3 contains 13 residues. Germline-derived CDR1 and CDR2 are MNHNS and SASEGT. V was cut by 7 bases and J by 3 bases, with 13 bases left in between. For the CDR3, the DNA is TGTGCCAGCACTTGGGACACCAACTACGAGCAGTACTTC. Translated, it gives CASTWDTNYEQYF.

The chain combines TRBV6-5 with TRBJ1-2; the D gene is possibly TRBD1 (6 bases). The CDR3 loop spans 15 amino acids. V lost 5 bases to trimming and J lost 3 bases, with 16 bases between them. The germline V gene has CDR1 MNHEY and CDR2 SVGAGI. The CDR3 nucleotides read TGTGCCAGCAGTCGCTTGACCGGGACACACTATGGCTACACCTTC. It encodes CASSRLTGTHYGYTF.

The genes are TRBV29-1 and TRBJ1-1; D perhaps matches TRBD1 (5 bases). Germline V gives CDR1 SQVTM, CDR2 ANQGSEA. CDR3 length: 11 residues. Trimming removed 7 bases at V and 4 bases at J, with 10 bases between. The CDR3 loop reads CSADSATEAFF. CDR3 DNA sequence: TGCAGCGCCGACAGCGCCACTGAAGCTTTCTTT.

This clonotype was seen at least ten times. At one boundary the junction diverges from the germline segment, which might be a read error. This sequence joins TRBV5-1 and TRBJ2-7; 11 bases match TRBD1. This CDR3 is 14 amino acids long. Germline CDR1 reads SGHRS; CDR2 reads YFSETQ. In nucleotides, the CDR3 is TGTGCCAGCAGCTTGGGACAGGGGGCCTACGAGCAGTACTTC. The encoded protein is CASSLGQGAYEQYF.

This clonotype appeared many times. V and J are TRBV27 and TRBJ1-2, with D unresolved. The V end was cut by 4 bases, the J end by 4 bases, with 10 bases between. The germline V gene encodes CDR1 MNHEY and CDR2 SMNVEV (reference sequence). The CDR3 loop spans 13 amino acids. CDR3 sequence: CASSSARPYGYTF. The CDR3 nucleotides are TGTGCCAGCAGTTCCGCGAGGCCCTATGGCTACACCTTC.

About this clonotype: A clone one base away is much larger, so this may be a read error. The rearrangement joins TRBV29-1 to TRBJ2-5; D unresolved. The ends were cut back, 3 bases at V and 2 bases at J, with 10 bases in the middle. The CDR3 is 13 amino acids. Germline-derived CDR1 and CDR2 are SQVTM and ANQGSEA. The CDR3 reads CSVEGIEQETQYF. CDR3 sequence (DNA): TGCAGCGTTGAGGGGATAGAACAAGAGACCCAGTACTTC.

The chain carries TRBV7-9 and TRBJ1-1, with 8 bases lining up with TRBD1. CDR1 is SEHNR and CDR2 is FQNEAQ in the germline V gene (reference sequence). The CDR3 loop spans 15 amino acids. The V and J ends lost 1 base and 3 bases, in that order; junction bases with no gene match: 4. This chain's CDR3 is CASSLVQGADTEAFF. The CDR3 DNA is TGTGCCAGCAGCTTAGTGCAGGGGGCGGACACTGAAGCTTTCTTT.

The chain uses TRBV6-5 and TRBJ2-3; 8 bases match TRBD2. V lost 2 bases, J lost 10 bases, and 11 bases stayed unmatched. CDR1 and CDR2 (germline): MNHEY, SVGAGI. This CDR3 contains 15 residues. The CDR3 DNA reads as TGTGCCAGCAGTTACAGGCGGGAGGTGGGGGCGGCGCAGTATTTT. Amino acids: CASSYRREVGAAQYF.